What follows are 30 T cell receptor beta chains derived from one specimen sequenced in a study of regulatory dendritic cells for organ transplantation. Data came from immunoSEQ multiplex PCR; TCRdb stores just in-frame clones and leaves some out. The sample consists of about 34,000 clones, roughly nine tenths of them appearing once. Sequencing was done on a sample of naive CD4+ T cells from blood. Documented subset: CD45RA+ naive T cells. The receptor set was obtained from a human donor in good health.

In DNA form, the CDR3 reads TGTGCCAGCAGTTACGCCCCAAGCTCTGGGGCCAACGTCCTGACTTTC. Protein: CASSYAPSSGANVLTF. The rearrangement links TRBV6-5 to TRBJ2-6; D is unclear. Germline CDR1 is MNHEY and CDR2 is SVGAGI. The CDR3 contains 16 residues. Trimming removed 2 bases from V and 0 bases from J, with 8 bases in between.

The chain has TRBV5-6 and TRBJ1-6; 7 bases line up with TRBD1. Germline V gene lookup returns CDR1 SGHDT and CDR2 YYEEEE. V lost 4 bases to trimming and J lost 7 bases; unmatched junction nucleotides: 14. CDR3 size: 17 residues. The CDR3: CASSPLRQGGGNSPLHF. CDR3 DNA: TGTGCCAGCAGCCCGCTAAGACAGGGAGGAGGAAATTCACCCCTCCACTTT.

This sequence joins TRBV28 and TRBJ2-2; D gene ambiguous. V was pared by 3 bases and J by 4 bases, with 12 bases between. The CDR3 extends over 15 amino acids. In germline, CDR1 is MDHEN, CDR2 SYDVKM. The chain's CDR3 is CASSLAREGTGELFF. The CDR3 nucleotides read TGTGCCAGCAGTTTGGCCAGAGAAGGCACCGGGGAGCTGTTTTTT. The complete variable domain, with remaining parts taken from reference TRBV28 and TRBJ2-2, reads DVKVTQSSRYLVKRTGEKVFLECVQDMDHENMFWYRQDPGLGLRLIYFSYDVKMKEKGDIPEGYSVSREKKERFSLILESASTNQTSMYLCASSLAREGTGELFFGEGSRLTVL.

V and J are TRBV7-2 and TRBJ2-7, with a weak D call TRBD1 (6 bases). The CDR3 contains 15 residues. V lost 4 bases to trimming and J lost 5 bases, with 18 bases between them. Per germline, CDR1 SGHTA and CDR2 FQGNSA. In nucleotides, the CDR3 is TGTGCCAGCAGCTATCTTATATTGGGGGCCAACGAGCAGTACTTC. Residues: CASSYLILGANEQYF.

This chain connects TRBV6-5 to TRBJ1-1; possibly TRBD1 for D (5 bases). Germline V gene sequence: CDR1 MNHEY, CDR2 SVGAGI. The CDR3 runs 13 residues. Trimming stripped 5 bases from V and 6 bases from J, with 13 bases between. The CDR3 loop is CASSNRRGAEAFF. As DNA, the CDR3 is TGTGCCAGCAGTAACAGGAGGGGTGCTGAAGCTTTCTTT.

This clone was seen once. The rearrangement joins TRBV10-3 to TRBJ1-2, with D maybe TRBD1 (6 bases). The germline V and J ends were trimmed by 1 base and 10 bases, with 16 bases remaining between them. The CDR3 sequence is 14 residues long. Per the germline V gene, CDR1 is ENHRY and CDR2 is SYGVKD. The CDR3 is CAISEWGPGELYTF. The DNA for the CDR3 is TGTGCCATCAGTGAGTGGGGGCCGGGAGAACTCTACACCTTC.

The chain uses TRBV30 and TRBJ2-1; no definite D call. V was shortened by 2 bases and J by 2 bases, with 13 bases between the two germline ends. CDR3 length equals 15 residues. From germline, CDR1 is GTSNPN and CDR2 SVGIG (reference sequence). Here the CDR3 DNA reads TGTGCCTGGAGTATCCCCGGAAAACCCTACAATGAGCAGTTCTTC. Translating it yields CAWSIPGKPYNEQFF.

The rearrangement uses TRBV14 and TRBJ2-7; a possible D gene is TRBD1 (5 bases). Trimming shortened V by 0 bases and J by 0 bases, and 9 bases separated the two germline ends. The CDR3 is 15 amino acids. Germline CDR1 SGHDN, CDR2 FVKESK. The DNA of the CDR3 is TGTGCCAGCAGCCAAGAGGGGCGCGGCTCCTACGAGCAGTACTTC. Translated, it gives CASSQEGRGSYEQYF.

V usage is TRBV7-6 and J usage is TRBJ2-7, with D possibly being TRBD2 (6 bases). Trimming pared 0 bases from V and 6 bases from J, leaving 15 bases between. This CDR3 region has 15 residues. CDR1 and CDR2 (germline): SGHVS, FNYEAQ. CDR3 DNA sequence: TGTGCCAGCAGCTTAGCAGGTCGCGGCGGGGTCGAGCAGTACTTC. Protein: CASSLAGRGGVEQYF.

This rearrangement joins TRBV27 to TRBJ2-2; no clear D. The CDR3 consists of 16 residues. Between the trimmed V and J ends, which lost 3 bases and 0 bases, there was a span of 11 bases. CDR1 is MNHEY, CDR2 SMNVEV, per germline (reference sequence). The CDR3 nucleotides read TGTGCCAGCAGTTTTCTTTCCTCTTCGAACACCGGGGAGCTGTTTTTT. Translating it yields CASSFLSSSNTGELFF.

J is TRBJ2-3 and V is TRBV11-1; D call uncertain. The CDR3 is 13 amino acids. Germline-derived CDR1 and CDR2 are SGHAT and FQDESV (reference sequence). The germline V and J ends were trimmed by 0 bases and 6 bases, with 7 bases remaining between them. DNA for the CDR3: TGTGCCAGCAGCTTAGCGTTAGGGGATACGCAGTATTTT. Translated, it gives CASSLALGDTQYF.

The CDR3 region has the DNA TGTGCCAGCACTAGGAGCCGGGACTATGGCTACACCTTC. This translates into CASTRSRDYGYTF. The genes are TRBV6-1 and TRBJ1-2; unclear D gene. The CDR3 is made up of 13 amino acids. Germline CDR1 and CDR2: MNHNS and SASEGT. The V and J ends lost 7 bases and 3 bases respectively, with 12 bases between them.

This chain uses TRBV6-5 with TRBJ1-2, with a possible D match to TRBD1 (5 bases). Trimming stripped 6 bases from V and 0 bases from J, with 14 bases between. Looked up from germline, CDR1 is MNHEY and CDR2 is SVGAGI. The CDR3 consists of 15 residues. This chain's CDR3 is CASRYRDVANYGYTF. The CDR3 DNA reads TGTGCCAGCAGATACCGGGACGTCGCTAACTATGGCTACACCTTC.

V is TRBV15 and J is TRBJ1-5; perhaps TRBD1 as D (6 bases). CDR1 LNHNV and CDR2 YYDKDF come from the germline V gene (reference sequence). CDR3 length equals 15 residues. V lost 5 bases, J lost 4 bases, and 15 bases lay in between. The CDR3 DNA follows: TGTGCCACCAGCCTCGGACAGTCTCTTAATCAGCCCCAGCATTTT. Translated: CATSLGQSLNQPQHF.

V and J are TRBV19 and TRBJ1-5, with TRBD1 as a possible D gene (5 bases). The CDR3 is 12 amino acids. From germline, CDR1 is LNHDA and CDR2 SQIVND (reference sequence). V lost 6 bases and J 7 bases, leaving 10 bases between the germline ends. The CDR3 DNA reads TGTGCCAGTAGAGACCAGGGACAGCCCCAGCATTTT. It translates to CASRDQGQPQHF.

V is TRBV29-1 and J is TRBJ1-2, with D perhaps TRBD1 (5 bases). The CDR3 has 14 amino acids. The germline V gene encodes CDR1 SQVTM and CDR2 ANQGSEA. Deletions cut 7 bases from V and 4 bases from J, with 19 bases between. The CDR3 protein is CSASGTIVGYGYTF. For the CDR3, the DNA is TGCAGCGCATCCGGGACCATAGTAGGCTATGGCTACACCTTC.

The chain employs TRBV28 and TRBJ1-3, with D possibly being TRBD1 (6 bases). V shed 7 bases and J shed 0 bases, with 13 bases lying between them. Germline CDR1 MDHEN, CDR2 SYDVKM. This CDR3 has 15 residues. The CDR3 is CASTQTDSSGNTIYF. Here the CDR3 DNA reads TGTGCCAGCACCCAGACGGACAGCTCTGGAAACACCATATATTTT.

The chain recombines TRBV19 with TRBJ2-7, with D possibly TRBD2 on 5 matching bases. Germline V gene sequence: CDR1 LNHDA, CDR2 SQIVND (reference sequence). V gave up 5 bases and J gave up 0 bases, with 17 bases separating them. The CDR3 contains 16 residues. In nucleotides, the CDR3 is TGTGCCAGTAGTCTGGCAGGAGGAAGGATCTCCTACGAGCAGTACTTC. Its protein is CASSLAGGRISYEQYF.

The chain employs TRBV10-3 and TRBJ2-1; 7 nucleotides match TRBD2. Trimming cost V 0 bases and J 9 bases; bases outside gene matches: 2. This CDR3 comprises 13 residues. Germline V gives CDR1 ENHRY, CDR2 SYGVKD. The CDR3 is CAISESGEGEQFF. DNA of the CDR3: TGTGCCATCAGTGAGTCTGGGGAGGGTGAGCAGTTCTTC.

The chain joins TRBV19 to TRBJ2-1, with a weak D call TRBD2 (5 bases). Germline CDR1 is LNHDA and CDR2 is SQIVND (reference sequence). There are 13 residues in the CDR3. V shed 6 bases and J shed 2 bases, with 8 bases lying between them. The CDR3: CASSLATYNEQFF. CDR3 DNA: TGTGCCAGTAGCCTAGCTACCTACAATGAGCAGTTCTTC. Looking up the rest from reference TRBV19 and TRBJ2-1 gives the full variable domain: DGGITQSPKYLFRKEGQNVTLSCEQNLNHDAMYWYRQDPGQGLRLIYYSQIVNDFQKGDIAEGYSVSREKKESFPLTVTSAQKNPTAFYLCASSLATYNEQFFGPGTRLTVL.

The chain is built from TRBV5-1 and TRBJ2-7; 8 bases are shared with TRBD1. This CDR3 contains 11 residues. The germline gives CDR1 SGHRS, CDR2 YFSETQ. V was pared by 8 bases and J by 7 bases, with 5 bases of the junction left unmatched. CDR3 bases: TGCGCCAGAACAGGGGGTTGGGAGCAGTACTTC. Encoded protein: CARTGGWEQYF.

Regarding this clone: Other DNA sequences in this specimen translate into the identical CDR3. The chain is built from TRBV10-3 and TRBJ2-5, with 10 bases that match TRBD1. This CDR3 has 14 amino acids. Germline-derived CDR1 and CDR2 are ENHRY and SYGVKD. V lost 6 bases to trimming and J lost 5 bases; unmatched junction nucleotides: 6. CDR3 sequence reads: CAIRGQGLGETQYF. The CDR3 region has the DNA TGTGCCATCAGGGGACAGGGGTTAGGGGAGACCCAGTACTTC.

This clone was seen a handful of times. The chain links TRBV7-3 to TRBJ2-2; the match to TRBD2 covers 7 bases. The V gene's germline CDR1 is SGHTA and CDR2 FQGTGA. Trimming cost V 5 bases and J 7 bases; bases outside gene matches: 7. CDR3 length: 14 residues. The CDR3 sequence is CASSPKLAFGELFF. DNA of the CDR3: TGTGCCAGCAGCCCGAAACTAGCGTTCGGGGAGCTGTTTTTT. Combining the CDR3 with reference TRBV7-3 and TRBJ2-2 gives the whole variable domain GAGVSQTPSNKVTEKGKYVELRCDPISGHTALYWYRQSLGQGPEFLIYFQGTGAADDSGLPNDRFFAVRPEGSVSTLKIQRTERGDSAVYLCASSPKLAFGELFFGEGSRLTVL.

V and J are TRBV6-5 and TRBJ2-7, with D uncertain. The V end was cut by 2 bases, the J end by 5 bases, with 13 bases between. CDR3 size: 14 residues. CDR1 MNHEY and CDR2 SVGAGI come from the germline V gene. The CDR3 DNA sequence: TGTGCCAGCAGTTACGGTAAAGTTCTCCACGAGCAGTACTTC. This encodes CASSYGKVLHEQYF.

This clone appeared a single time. CDR3 residues: CASSYRGGPGTEAFF. The DNA of the CDR3 is TGTGCCAGCAGTTACCGGGGGGGACCAGGCACTGAAGCTTTCTTT. The chain combines TRBV6-6 with TRBJ1-1, with a possible D match to TRBD1 (5 bases). Germline V lookup: CDR1 MNHNY, CDR2 SVGAGI (reference sequence). This CDR3 has 15 residues. Trimming stripped 2 bases from V and 4 bases from J, with 14 bases between.

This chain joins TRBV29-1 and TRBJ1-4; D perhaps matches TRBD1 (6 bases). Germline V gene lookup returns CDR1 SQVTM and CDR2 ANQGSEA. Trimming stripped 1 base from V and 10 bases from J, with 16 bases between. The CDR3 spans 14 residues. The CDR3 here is CSVEGGGGQGKLFF. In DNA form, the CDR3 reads TGCAGCGTTGAAGGAGGGGGGGGGCAAGGAAAACTGTTTTTT.

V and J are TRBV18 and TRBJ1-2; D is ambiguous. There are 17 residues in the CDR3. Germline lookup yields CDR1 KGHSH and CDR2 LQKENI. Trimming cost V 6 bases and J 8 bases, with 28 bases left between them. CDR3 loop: CASSTVGSGGRAGGYTF. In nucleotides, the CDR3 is TGTGCCAGCTCTACGGTCGGTTCGGGCGGAAGAGCGGGAGGCTACACCTTC.

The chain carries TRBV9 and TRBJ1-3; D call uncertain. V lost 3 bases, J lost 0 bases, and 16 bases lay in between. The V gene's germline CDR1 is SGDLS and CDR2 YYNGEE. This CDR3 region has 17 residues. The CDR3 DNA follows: TGTGCCAGCAGCGCCCGGACGTTGCCCAACTCTGGAAACACCATATATTTT. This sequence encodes CASSARTLPNSGNTIYF. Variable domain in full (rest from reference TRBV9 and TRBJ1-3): DSGVTQTPKHLITATGQRVTLRCSPRSGDLSVYWYQQSLDQGLQFLIQYYNGEERAKGNILERFSAQQFPDLHSELNLSSLELGDSALYFCASSARTLPNSGNTIYFGEGSWLTVV.

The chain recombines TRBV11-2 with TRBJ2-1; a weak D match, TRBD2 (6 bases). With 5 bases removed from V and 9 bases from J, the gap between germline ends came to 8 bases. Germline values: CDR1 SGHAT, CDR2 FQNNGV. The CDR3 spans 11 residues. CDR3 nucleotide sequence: TGTGCCAGCAGCCCGGAGGGTGAGCAGTTCTTC. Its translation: CASSPEGEQFF.

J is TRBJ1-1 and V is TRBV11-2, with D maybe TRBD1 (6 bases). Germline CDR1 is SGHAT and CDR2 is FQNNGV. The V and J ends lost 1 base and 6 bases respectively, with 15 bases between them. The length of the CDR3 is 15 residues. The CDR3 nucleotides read TGTGCCAGCAGCTTAGGGGATAGGGGGAGCGCTGAAGCTTTCTTT. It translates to CASSLGDRGSAEAFF.